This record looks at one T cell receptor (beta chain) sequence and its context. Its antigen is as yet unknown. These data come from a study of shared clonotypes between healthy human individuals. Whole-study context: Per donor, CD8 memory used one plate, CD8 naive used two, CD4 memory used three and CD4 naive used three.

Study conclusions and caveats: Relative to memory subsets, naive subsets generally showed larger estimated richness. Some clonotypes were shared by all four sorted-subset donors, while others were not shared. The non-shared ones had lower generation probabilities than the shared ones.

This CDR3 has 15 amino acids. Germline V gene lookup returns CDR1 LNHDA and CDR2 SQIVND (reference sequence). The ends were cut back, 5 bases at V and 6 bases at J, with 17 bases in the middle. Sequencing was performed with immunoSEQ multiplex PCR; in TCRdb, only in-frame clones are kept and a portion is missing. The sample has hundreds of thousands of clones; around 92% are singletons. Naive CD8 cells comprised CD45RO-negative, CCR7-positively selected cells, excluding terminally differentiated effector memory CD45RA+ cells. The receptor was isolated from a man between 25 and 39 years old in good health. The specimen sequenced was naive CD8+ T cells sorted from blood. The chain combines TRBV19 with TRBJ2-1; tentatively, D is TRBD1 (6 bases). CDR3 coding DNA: TGTGCCAGTAGTCCCTCCAGGAGAGGGGGCAATGAGCAGTTCTTC. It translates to CASSPSRRGGNEQFF.